Listed below are T cell receptor beta chains from one sample, sequenced in a study of control samples from healthy donors and cancer patients. Profiled with immunoSEQ multiplex PCR; TCRdb holds only in-frame clones, not every one. Among over 100,000 clones, 88% were seen once, and the ten largest hold around 3.3%. The sample consisted of blood. All receptors come from a middle-aged man in good health. CDR3s include the opening cysteine and the closing phenylalanine or tryptophan. The D gene is left open where the match is weak. Size is stated for part of the rows, as once, few or many counts, or as a class when the clone is expanded.

-,TRBV23-1,TRBJ1-1,10,-,TGCGCCAGAAGGGTCACTGAAGCTTTCTTT,CARRVTEAFF
once,TRBV4-3,TRBJ2-3,14,-,TGCGCCAGCAGCCAAGGGTCTAGCACAGATACGCAGTATTTT,CASSQGSSTDTQYF
-,TRBV10-1,TRBJ2-1,16,TRBD2,TGCGCCAGCAGTGAACTCGGACTAGCGGGGATGAATGAGCAGTTCTTC,CASSELGLAGMNEQFF
-,TRBV6-5,TRBJ2-3,14,TRBD1,TGTGCCAGCAGGAAGACAGGGGGCACAGATACGCAGTATTTT,CASRKTGGTDTQYF
-,TRBV24-1,TRBJ1-3,14,TRBD1,TGTGCCACCAGCCTGACAGGGTTCGGAAACACCATATATTTT,CATSLTGFGNTIYF
-,TRBV27,TRBJ2-1,14,TRBD1,TGTGCCAGCAGTTTGGGGGACAGGGACAGTGAGCAGTTCTTC,CASSLGDRDSEQFF
-,TRBV10-2,TRBJ1-2,13,TRBD1,TGCGCCAGCAGGTGGACAGGGTCCTATGGCTACACCTTC,CASRWTGSYGYTF
-,TRBV2,TRBJ2-5,10,-,TGTGCCAGCACTGGGGAGACCCAGTACTTC,CASTGETQYF
-,TRBV6-6,TRBJ1-4,15,TRBD1,TGTGCCAGCAGTTACCCGACCGAGGGACAGGGTGCACTGTTTTTT,CASSYPTEGQGALFF
-,TRBV5-1,TRBJ1-2,13,-,TGCGCCAGCAGCTTGGGACAGGTTCGTGGCTACACCTTC,CASSLGQVRGYTF
-,TRBV21-1,TRBJ2-7,15,-,TGTGCCAGCAGCAAAGACGGGACGCCCTCCTACGAGCAGTACTTC,CASSKDGTPSYEQYF
once,TRBV29-1,TRBJ2-7,12,-,TGCAGCGTTGATGGACCTCAGGACGAGCAGTACTTC,CSVDGPQDEQYF
-,TRBV25-1,TRBJ1-4,17,-,TGTGCCAGCAGTGAATATGAGAGGGGTTTAACTAATGAAAAACTGTTTTTT,CASSEYERGLTNEKLFF
-,TRBV2,TRBJ1-5,14,-,TGTGCCAGCAGCGGGGCCTTACCCCACCAGCCCCAGCATTTT,CASSGALPHQPQHF
few,TRBV30,TRBJ1-1,15,-,TGTGCCTGGAGTGTACGGTTTGGTGGAATCGCTGAAGCTTTCTTT,CAWSVRFGGIAEAFF
-,TRBV4-2,TRBJ1-2,15,-,TGTGCCAGCAGCCGGAACTCCGGGACGGACTATGGCTACACCTTC,CASSRNSGTDYGYTF